This is a list of T cell receptor beta chains from one sample in a study of blood T cell repertoires in COVID-19. Data came from immunoSEQ multiplex PCR; TCRdb stores just in-frame clones and leaves some out. Of under 350,000 clones in the sample, roughly nine tenths are singletons; the top ten hold about 1.7%. Specimen: PBMCs or T cells enriched from blood (not recorded which). Receptors originate from a woman in her thirties or forties who had recovered from COVID-19. CDR3s include the opening cysteine and the closing phenylalanine or tryptophan. Each record gives: D gene, clone size, J gene, V gene, CDR3 protein, CDR3 DNA. The D gene is left open where the match is weak. For some rows the clone size is stated as once, few or many, or as a class when expanded; others skip it.

d_call: .; clone_size: .; j_call: TRBJ2-7; v_call: TRBV5-1; cdr3_aa: CASSLIGGTYEQYF; cdr3_nt: TGCGCCAGCAGCTTGATTGGGGGCACCTACGAGCAGTACTTC
d_call: .; clone_size: .; j_call: TRBJ1-4; v_call: TRBV5-1; cdr3_aa: CASSEQGSNEKLFF; cdr3_nt: TGCGCCAGCAGCGAACAGGGCTCTAATGAAAAACTGTTTTTT
d_call: TRBD1; clone_size: .; j_call: TRBJ1-2; v_call: TRBV2; cdr3_aa: CASRDRGSITYGYTF; cdr3_nt: TGTGCCAGCAGAGACAGGGGCTCCATAACCTATGGCTACACCTTC
d_call: .; clone_size: .; j_call: TRBJ1-5; v_call: TRBV7-2; cdr3_aa: CASSLGGSQRNQPQHF; cdr3_nt: TGTGCCAGCAGCTTAGGCGGCAGCCAAAGAAATCAGCCCCAGCATTTT
d_call: TRBD1; clone_size: .; j_call: TRBJ1-2; v_call: TRBV29-1; cdr3_aa: CSVRGGQGINYGYTF; cdr3_nt: TGCAGCGTCAGGGGTGGACAGGGTATTAACTATGGCTACACCTTC
d_call: TRBD2; clone_size: .; j_call: TRBJ2-2; v_call: TRBV6-6; cdr3_aa: CASSPSGSGSGELFF; cdr3_nt: TGTGCCAGCAGTCCTAGCGGGAGCGGTTCTGGGGAGCTGTTTTTT
d_call: TRBD2; clone_size: .; j_call: TRBJ2-2; v_call: TRBV5-1; cdr3_aa: CASSFIAGEVAGELFF; cdr3_nt: TGCGCCAGCAGCTTTATAGCGGGGGAAGTCGCCGGGGAGCTGTTTTTT
d_call: .; clone_size: .; j_call: TRBJ1-2; v_call: TRBV10-3; cdr3_aa: CAISGRDAYGYTF; cdr3_nt: TGTGCCATCAGTGGGCGGGACGCCTATGGCTACACCTTC
d_call: TRBD1; clone_size: .; j_call: TRBJ1-6; v_call: TRBV18; cdr3_aa: CASSPRVDRANSPLHF; cdr3_nt: TGTGCCAGCTCACCACGGGTAGACAGGGCCAATTCACCCCTCCACTTT
d_call: .; clone_size: .; j_call: TRBJ2-3; v_call: TRBV2; cdr3_aa: CASSSPPGLRTDTQYF; cdr3_nt: TGTGCCAGCAGTTCTCCCCCGGGACTGAGGACGGATACGCAGTATTTT
d_call: .; clone_size: .; j_call: TRBJ2-3; v_call: TRBV7-2; cdr3_aa: CASSLERRDGTDTQYF; cdr3_nt: TGTGCCAGCAGCTTAGAAAGGAGGGACGGCACAGATACGCAGTATTTT
d_call: .; clone_size: once; j_call: TRBJ1-1; v_call: TRBV6-5; cdr3_aa: CASTSGMNTEAFF; cdr3_nt: TGTGCCAGCACCTCAGGGATGAACACTGAAGCTTTCTTT
d_call: TRBD1; clone_size: .; j_call: TRBJ1-6; v_call: TRBV6-1; cdr3_aa: CASSDRDSYNSPLHF; cdr3_nt: TGTGCCAGCAGTGACCGGGACAGTTATAATTCACCCCTCCACTTT
d_call: .; clone_size: .; j_call: TRBJ2-7; v_call: TRBV3-1/TRBV3-2; cdr3_aa: CASSQEPGGYEQYF; cdr3_nt: TGTGCCAGCAGCCAAGAGCCAGGGGGGTACGAGCAGTACTTC
d_call: TRBD1; clone_size: .; j_call: TRBJ1-3; v_call: TRBV2; cdr3_aa: CASSEAGQGFGNTIYF; cdr3_nt: TGTGCCAGCAGTGAAGCGGGACAGGGATTTGGAAACACCATATATTTT
d_call: TRBD1; clone_size: once; j_call: TRBJ1-1; v_call: TRBV29-1; cdr3_aa: CSVADRGRTEAFF; cdr3_nt: TGCAGCGTTGCCGACAGGGGGCGGACTGAAGCTTTCTTT
d_call: TRBD2; clone_size: .; j_call: TRBJ2-3; v_call: TRBV4-3; cdr3_aa: CASSPIAGVADTQYF; cdr3_nt: TGCGCCAGCAGTCCTATAGCGGGAGTGGCAGATACGCAGTATTTT
d_call: .; clone_size: .; j_call: TRBJ1-2; v_call: TRBV11-2; cdr3_aa: CASSSGINYGYTF; cdr3_nt: TGTGCCAGCAGCTCCGGGATCAACTATGGCTACACCTTC
d_call: TRBD1; clone_size: few; j_call: TRBJ1-2; v_call: TRBV5-4; cdr3_aa: CASSSRQGARHAYGYTF; cdr3_nt: TGTGCCAGCAGCTCGAGGCAGGGGGCGAGACACGCCTATGGCTACACCTTC
d_call: .; clone_size: .; j_call: TRBJ2-3; v_call: TRBV6-1; cdr3_aa: CASSDRGLKNEYF; cdr3_nt: TGTGCCAGCAGTGATAGGGGCCTCAAGAACGAGTATTTT
d_call: .; clone_size: .; j_call: TRBJ2-7; v_call: TRBV10-3; cdr3_aa: CATSGSSYEQYF; cdr3_nt: TGTGCCACCTCGGGGAGCTCCTACGAGCAGTACTTC
d_call: TRBD1; clone_size: once; j_call: TRBJ1-2; v_call: TRBV19; cdr3_aa: CASSIGTGDLSTYGYTF; cdr3_nt: TGTGCCAGTAGTATAGGGACAGGGGACCTCAGTACCTATGGCTACACCTTC
d_call: .; clone_size: .; j_call: TRBJ2-2; v_call: TRBV10-3; cdr3_aa: CAISGPLASGELFF; cdr3_nt: TGTGCCATCAGTGGCCCTCTAGCGTCCGGGGAGCTGTTTTTT
d_call: TRBD1; clone_size: .; j_call: TRBJ1-2; v_call: TRBV12-3/TRBV12-4; cdr3_aa: CASTTGTGYGYTF; cdr3_nt: TGTGCCAGCACCACGGGGACAGGCTATGGCTACACCTTC
d_call: TRBD1; clone_size: .; j_call: TRBJ2-7; v_call: TRBV7-2; cdr3_aa: CASSQGGQGLYEQYF; cdr3_nt: TGTGCCAGCAGCCAGGGGGGACAGGGCCTCTACGAGCAGTACTTC
d_call: TRBD1; clone_size: .; j_call: TRBJ1-2; v_call: TRBV29-1; cdr3_aa: CSVATGGAYGYTF; cdr3_nt: TGCAGCGTTGCGACAGGGGGCGCCTATGGCTACACCTTC
d_call: .; clone_size: .; j_call: TRBJ2-3; v_call: TRBV2; cdr3_aa: CASTSAGSTDTQYF; cdr3_nt: TGTGCCAGCACTAGTGCGGGGAGCACAGATACGCAGTATTTT
d_call: .; clone_size: .; j_call: TRBJ1-2; v_call: TRBV7-9; cdr3_aa: CASSRRGNYGYTF; cdr3_nt: TGTGCCAGCAGCCGCCGGGGGAACTATGGCTACACCTTC
d_call: .; clone_size: .; j_call: TRBJ2-1; v_call: TRBV7-2; cdr3_aa: CASSLPGLPSYNEQFF; cdr3_nt: TGTGCCAGCAGCCTACCGGGACTCCCGTCCTACAATGAGCAGTTCTTC
d_call: TRBD1; clone_size: .; j_call: TRBJ2-5; v_call: TRBV6-5; cdr3_aa: CASRQTGAYQETQYF; cdr3_nt: TGTGCCAGCAGACAGACAGGGGCGTACCAAGAGACCCAGTACTTC